The 21 T cell receptor beta chains below all came from one sample that was sequenced in a study of T cells in Graves' hyperthyroidism and ophthalmopathy. Researchers took RNA transcripts and amplified the TCR beta CDR3 regions from them. HTBI primers were the set used in a first-round RT-PCR of the TCR CDR3. TCRdb used MiXCR to reprocess the multiplex PCR reads, holding one entry per CDR3 protein. The repertoire holds a few hundred thousand distinct CDR3 sequences, with roughly 15% as singletons. Source material: blood. These TCRs come from a woman aged 18 to 35 with Graves' ophthalmopathy.

This clonotype came up a few times. Germline and junction disagree at one end, which may indicate a read error. The chain carries TRBV7-7 and TRBJ2-1, with a possible D match to TRBD2 (5 bases). This CDR3 is 13 amino acids long. CDR1 is SSHAT and CDR2 is FNYEAQ in the germline V gene (reference sequence). This CDR3 is CASSLRTQDEQFF. DNA for the CDR3: TGTGCTAGCAGCTTACGGACTCAAGATGAGCAGTTCTTC.

This clonotype was observed a handful of times. The chain recombines TRBV9 with TRBJ1-6; 7 nucleotides agree with TRBD1. Germline CDR1 SGDLS, CDR2 YYNGEE. The CDR3 is 14 residues long. Losses at the gene ends were 0 bases for V and 9 bases for J; bases not matched to a gene: 3. Here the CDR3 reads CASSVATGISPLHF. The CDR3 DNA reads as TGTGCCAGCAGCGTAGCGACAGGGATTTCACCCCTCCACTTT.

The chain carries TRBV6-1 and TRBJ1-5; D remains unclear. Germline CDR1 and CDR2: MNHNS and SASEGT. The CDR3 consists of 15 residues. Deletions cut 2 bases from V and 2 bases from J, with 10 bases between. Written as DNA, the CDR3 is TGTGCCAGCAGTGAATGGATCGGGGGCAATCAGCCCCAGCATTTT. It encodes CASSEWIGGNQPQHF.

This clonotype was seen ten or more times. V usage is TRBV28 and J usage is TRBJ2-1; 10 nucleotides match TRBD1. This CDR3 has 17 residues. The V gene's germline CDR1 is MDHEN and CDR2 SYDVKM. V shed 0 bases and J 8 bases; nucleotides not matched to a gene: 10. CDR3 DNA: TGTGCCAGCAGTTTATGGACCGGGACAGGGGCGCACGATGAGCAGTTCTTC. It specifies CASSLWTGTGAHDEQFF. Combining the CDR3 with reference TRBV28 and TRBJ2-1 gives the whole variable domain DVKVTQSSRYLVKRTGEKVFLECVQDMDHENMFWYRQDPGLGLRLIYFSYDVKMKEKGDIPEGYSVSREKKERFSLILESASTNQTSMYLCASSLWTGTGAHDEQFFGPGTRLTVL.

This rearrangement joins TRBV4-3 to TRBJ1-5, with D perhaps matching TRBD1 (6 bases). Germline V gives CDR1 LGHNA, CDR2 YSLEER. This CDR3 has 15 residues. The V end was cut by 0 bases, the J end by 3 bases, with 9 bases between. As DNA, the CDR3 is TGCGCCAGCAGCCAAGATGAGGGGGTCAATCAGCCCCAGCATTTT. Residues: CASSQDEGVNQPQHF.

For this clonotype: An end of the junction does not agree with germline; a read error may underlie this. The genes are TRBV11-2 and TRBJ2-7; D perhaps matches TRBD2 (7 bases). This CDR3 has 14 amino acids. CDR1 is SGHAT, CDR2 FQNNGV, per germline. The CDR3 region is CASSLGGGPYEQCF. CDR3 bases: TGTGCCAGCAGCTTAGGGGGGGGGCCCTACGAGCAGTGCTTC.

The sample holds many counts of this clonotype. The chain uses TRBV27 and TRBJ1-5; 8 nucleotides align to TRBD1. Germline lookup yields CDR1 MNHEY and CDR2 SMNVEV (reference sequence). This CDR3 has 17 residues. Trimming removed 4 bases from V and 2 bases from J; junction bases left unmatched: 10. CDR3 coding DNA: TGTGCCAGCAGTTCTTTAGGACAGGGCGGGGGCAATCAGCCCCAGCATTTT. Translated, it gives CASSSLGQGGGNQPQHF.

At least ten counts were recorded for this clonotype. The gene calls are TRBV6-1 and TRBJ2-3; 16 bases match TRBD2. CDR1 MNHNS and CDR2 SASEGT come from the germline V gene. The CDR3 extends over 15 amino acids. Germline trimming cut 6 bases from V and 4 bases from J; bases unmatched to any gene: 1. The CDR3 loop is CASRGLAGGPDTQYF. CDR3 sequence (DNA): TGTGCCAGCAGGGGACTAGCGGGAGGGCCAGATACGCAGTATTTT.

This clonotype was seen repeatedly, ten times or more. V and J are TRBV12-3 or TRBV12-4 and TRBJ2-2; D might be TRBD1 (5 bases). V was clipped by 2 bases and J by 6 bases, with 16 bases between them. The CDR3 runs to 16 residues. The CDR3 bases are TGTGCCAGCAGTTTAATGACAGCGATGCCCCCCGGGGAGCTGTTTTTT. Protein: CASSLMTAMPPGELFF.

The V call is TRBV9, the J call TRBJ2-6; weak D call: TRBD2 (6 bases). The CDR3 loop spans 18 amino acids. Trimming left V 6 bases short and J 3 bases short, with 22 bases between. Germline V gives CDR1 SGDLS, CDR2 YYNGEE. In DNA form, the CDR3 reads TGTGCCAGCATCATCGGGACTTACCTTCACGGTGGGGCCAACGTCCTGACTTTC. Translating it yields CASIIGTYLHGGANVLTF.

This clonotype was found once. The CDR3 is CASSPNYYEQYF. The CDR3 nucleotides are TGTGCCAGTAGCCCAAACTACTACGAGCAGTACTTC. J is TRBJ2-7 and V is TRBV19; no reliable D call. Trimming pared 6 bases from V and 3 bases from J, leaving 9 bases between. The length of the CDR3 is 12 residues. CDR1 is LNHDA and CDR2 is SQIVND in the germline V gene (reference sequence).

This clonotype occurred many times. The chain employs TRBV11-2 and TRBJ2-5, with 8 bases fitting TRBD2. The V gene end was trimmed by 4 bases and the J gene end by 3 bases; junction bases not matched to a gene: 4. The germline V gene has CDR1 SGHAT and CDR2 FQNNGV. The CDR3 has 14 amino acids. The CDR3 DNA sequence: TGTGCCAGCAGCTCTACTAGCGGAGAAGAGACCCAGTACTTC. Encoded protein: CASSSTSGEETQYF.

Concerning this clonotype: Possible read error: a much larger clone is one base away. This rearrangement joins TRBV28 to TRBJ2-2; 9 positions agree with TRBD2. The CDR3 runs 15 residues. CDR1 and CDR2 from the germline V gene are MDHEN and SYDVKM. Unmatched junction bases numbered 2, after V lost 3 bases and J lost 3 bases. The DNA for the CDR3 is TGTGCCAGCAGTTTCGGCGGGAGGGACACCGGGGAGCTGTTTTTT. Encoded protein: CASSFGGRDTGELFF.

This clonotype was recorded at least ten times. The chain carries TRBV6-1 and TRBJ1-6, with a weak D call TRBD1 (6 bases). The length of the CDR3 is 16 residues. The germline CDR1 and CDR2 sequences are MNHNS and SASEGT. Trimming removed 6 bases from V and 7 bases from J, with 19 bases in between. The CDR3 loop reads CASSATGSRENSPLHF. The CDR3 nucleotides read TGTGCCAGCAGCGCAACAGGGAGTCGAGAGAATTCACCCCTCCACTTT.

As concerns this clonotype: Its ends do not fully match the called genes, so a read error is possible. V is TRBV20-1 and J is TRBJ1-5, with 10 bases matching TRBD1. The CDR3 length is 15 residues. Germline V CDR1 and CDR2: DFQATT, SNEGSKA (reference sequence). CDR3: CSAGDRGRLNQPQHF. The DNA for the CDR3 is TGTAGTGCTGGCGACAGGGGGCGTTTGAATCAGCCCCAGCATTTT.

This clonotype was recorded at least ten times. The chain carries TRBV6-1 and TRBJ2-1; 7 bases are a match to TRBD2. CDR3 length: 15 residues. Germline CDR1 and CDR2: MNHNS and SASEGT. V trimming: 4 bases; J trimming: 3 bases; junction bases outside the gene matches: 6. CDR3 loop: CASSAHAGDYNEQFF. The DNA for the CDR3 is TGTGCCAGCAGTGCCCATGCGGGAGACTACAATGAGCAGTTCTTC.

The genes are TRBV19 and TRBJ1-2; the match to TRBD1 covers 7 bases. In germline, CDR1 is LNHDA, CDR2 SQIVND (reference sequence). Trimming cost V 7 bases and J 3 bases; bases outside gene matches: 14. The CDR3 consists of 16 residues. The CDR3 is CASTSPRQGQDYGYTF. As DNA, the CDR3 is TGTGCCAGTACCTCACCGCGACAGGGTCAGGACTATGGCTACACCTTC.

This clonotype was seen ten or more times. The chain couples TRBV12-3 or TRBV12-4 to TRBJ1-5, with TRBD1 identical over 8 bases. Trimming took 2 bases from V and 4 from J; bases not matched to a gene: 10. The CDR3 spans 17 residues. The chain's CDR3 is CASSLRVLGQVNQPQHF. Written as DNA, the CDR3 is TGTGCCAGCAGTTTAAGAGTATTGGGACAGGTAAATCAGCCCCAGCATTTT.

Many counts were recorded for this clonotype. The V and J genes are TRBV6-1 and TRBJ1-5, with 10 bases fitting TRBD1. The CDR3 length is 16 residues. CDR1 and CDR2 (germline): MNHNS, SASEGT. J was trimmed by 6 bases and V by 2 bases; bases with no gene match: 7. In DNA form, the CDR3 reads TGTGCCAGCAGTGAACTTGACAGGGGGCTCAGTCAGCCCCAGCATTTT. Its protein product is CASSELDRGLSQPQHF.

The rearrangement links TRBV6-5 to TRBJ1-4; the D gene is possibly TRBD1 (6 bases). The CDR3 has 14 amino acids. Germline-derived CDR1 and CDR2 are MNHEY and SVGAGI. The V end lost 7 bases, the J end lost 5 bases, and 14 bases lay between the germline ends. CDR3 DNA: TGTGCCAGCAATTTGGGACACCAGAATGAAAAACTGTTTTTT. Its translation is CASNLGHQNEKLFF.

This clonotype was seen at least ten times. V gene TRBV2 combines with J gene TRBJ1-2; D is unresolved. The germline CDR1 and CDR2 sequences are SNHLY and FYNNEI. This CDR3 comprises 13 residues. The V end lost 1 base, the J end lost 8 bases, and 11 bases lay between the germline ends. CDR3 protein: CASSEGGFGGYTF. In nucleotides, the CDR3 is TGTGCCAGCAGTGAAGGGGGTTTCGGGGGCTACACCTTC.